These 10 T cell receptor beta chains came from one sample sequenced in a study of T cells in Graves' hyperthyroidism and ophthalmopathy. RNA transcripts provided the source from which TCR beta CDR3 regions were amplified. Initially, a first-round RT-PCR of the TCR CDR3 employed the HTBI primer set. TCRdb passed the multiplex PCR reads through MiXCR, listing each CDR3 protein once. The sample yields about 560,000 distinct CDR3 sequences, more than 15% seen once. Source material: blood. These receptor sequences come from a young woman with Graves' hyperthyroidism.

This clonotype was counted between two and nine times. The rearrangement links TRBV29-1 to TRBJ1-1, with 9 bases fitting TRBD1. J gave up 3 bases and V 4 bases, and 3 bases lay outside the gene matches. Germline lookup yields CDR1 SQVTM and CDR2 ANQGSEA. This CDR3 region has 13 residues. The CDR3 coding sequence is TGCAGCGTTGGACAGGGGGATGACACTGAAGCTTTCTTT. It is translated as CSVGQGDDTEAFF. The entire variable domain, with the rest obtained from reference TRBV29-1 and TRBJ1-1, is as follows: SAVISQKPSRDICQRGTSLTIQCQVDSQVTMMFWYRQQPGQSLTLIATANQGSEATYESGFVIDKFPISRPNLTFSTLTVSNMSPEDSSIYLCSVGQGDDTEAFFGQGTRLTVV.

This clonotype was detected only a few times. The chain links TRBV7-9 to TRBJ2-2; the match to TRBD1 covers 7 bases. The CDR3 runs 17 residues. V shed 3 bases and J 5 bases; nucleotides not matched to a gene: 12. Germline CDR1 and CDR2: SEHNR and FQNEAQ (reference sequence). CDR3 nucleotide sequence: TGTGCCAGCAGCTTCAGGGGGTCCGTGGGCCTGACCGGGGAGCTGTTTTTT. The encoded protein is CASSFRGSVGLTGELFF.

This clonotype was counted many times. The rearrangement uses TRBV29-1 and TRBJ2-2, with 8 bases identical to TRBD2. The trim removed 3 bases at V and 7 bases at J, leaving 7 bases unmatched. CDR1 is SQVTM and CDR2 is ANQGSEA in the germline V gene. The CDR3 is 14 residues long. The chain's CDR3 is CSVDGLAGGGELFF. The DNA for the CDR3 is TGCAGCGTTGATGGACTAGCTGGGGGCGGGGAGCTGTTTTTT.

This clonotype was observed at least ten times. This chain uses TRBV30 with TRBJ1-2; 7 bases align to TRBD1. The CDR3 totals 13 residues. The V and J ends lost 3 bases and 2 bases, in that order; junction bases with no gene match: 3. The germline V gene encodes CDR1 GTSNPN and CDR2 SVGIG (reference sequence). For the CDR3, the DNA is TGTGCCTGGAGCTTACAGGGGAACTATGGCTACACCTTC. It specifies CAWSLQGNYGYTF.

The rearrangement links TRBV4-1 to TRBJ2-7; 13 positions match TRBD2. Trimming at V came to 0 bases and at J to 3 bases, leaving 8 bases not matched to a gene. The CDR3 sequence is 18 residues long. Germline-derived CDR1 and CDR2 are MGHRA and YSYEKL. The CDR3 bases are TGCGCCAGCAGCCAAGAGGGCAGACTAGCGGGAGGATACTACGAGCAGTACTTC. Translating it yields CASSQEGRLAGGYYEQYF.

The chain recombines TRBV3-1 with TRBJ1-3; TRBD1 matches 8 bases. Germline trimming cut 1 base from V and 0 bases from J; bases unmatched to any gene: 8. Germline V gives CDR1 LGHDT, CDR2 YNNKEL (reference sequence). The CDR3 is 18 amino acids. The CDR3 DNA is TGTGCCAGCAGCCAAGGAGACAGGGGTCGTAGCTCTGGAAACACCATATATTTT. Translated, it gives CASSQGDRGRSSGNTIYF. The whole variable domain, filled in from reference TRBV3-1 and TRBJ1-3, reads DTAVSQTPKYLVTQMGNDKSIKCEQNLGHDTMYWYKQDSKKFLKIMFSYNNKELIINETVPNRFSPKSPDKAHLNLHINSLELGDSAVYFCASSQGDRGRSSGNTIYFGEGSWLTVV.

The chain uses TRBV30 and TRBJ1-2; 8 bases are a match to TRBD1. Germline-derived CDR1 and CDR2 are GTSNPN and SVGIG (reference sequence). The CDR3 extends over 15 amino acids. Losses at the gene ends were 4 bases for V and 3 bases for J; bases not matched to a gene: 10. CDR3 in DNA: TGTGCCTGGAACACACCCACGGGACAGGACTATGGCTACACCTTC. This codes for CAWNTPTGQDYGYTF.

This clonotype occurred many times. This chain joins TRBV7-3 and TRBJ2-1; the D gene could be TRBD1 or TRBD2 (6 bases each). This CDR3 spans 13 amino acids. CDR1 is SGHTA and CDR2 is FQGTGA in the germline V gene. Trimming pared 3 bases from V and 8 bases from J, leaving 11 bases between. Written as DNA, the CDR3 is TGTGCCAGCAGCTTCAGGGGACTCGATGAGCAGTTCTTC. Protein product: CASSFRGLDEQFF.

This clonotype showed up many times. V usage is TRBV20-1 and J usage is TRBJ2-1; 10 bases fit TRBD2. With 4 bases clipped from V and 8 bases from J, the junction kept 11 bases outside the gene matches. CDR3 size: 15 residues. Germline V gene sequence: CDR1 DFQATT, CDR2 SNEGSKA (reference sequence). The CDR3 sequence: CSATTRASGSYEQFF. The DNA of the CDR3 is TGCAGTGCTACTACGAGGGCTAGCGGGAGTTATGAGCAGTTCTTC.

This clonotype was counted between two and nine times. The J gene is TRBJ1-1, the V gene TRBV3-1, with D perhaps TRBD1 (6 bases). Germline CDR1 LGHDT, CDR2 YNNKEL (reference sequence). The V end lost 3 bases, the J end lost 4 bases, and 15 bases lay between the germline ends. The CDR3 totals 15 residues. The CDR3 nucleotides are TGTGCCAGCAGCCATTTTGGGGGGCCCGGCACTGAAGCTTTCTTT. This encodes CASSHFGGPGTEAFF.